One and the same sample provided the 20 T cell receptor beta chains below, sequenced in a study of CD8 T cells in ankylosing spondylitis. TCRdb re-called the 5' RACE reads through MiXCR, storing one row per CDR3 protein. The sample includes some 120,000 distinct CDR3 sequences, about 13% of them seen just once. Sequencing used blood, either unsorted or a sorted T cell fraction (not recorded which). All receptors come from a female donor with ankylosing spondylitis or in good health (not recorded which).

This clonotype was seen a single time. This chain connects TRBV20-1 to TRBJ2-7, with TRBD2 as a possible D gene (5 bases). Germline values: CDR1 DFQATT, CDR2 SNEGSKA (reference sequence). Trimming cost V 3 bases and J 2 bases, with 20 bases left between them. The CDR3 spans 16 residues. CDR3 protein: CSASPLYRGVPYEQYF. DNA of the CDR3: TGCAGTGCTAGCCCCTTGTATCGGGGAGTGCCCTACGAGCAGTACTTC.

This clonotype showed up just a few times. The rearrangement joins TRBV5-1 to TRBJ2-2, with 9 bases lining up with TRBD1. V lost 1 base and J lost 0; bases outside the gene matches: 7. From germline, CDR1 is SGHRS and CDR2 YFSETQ. This CDR3 comprises 18 residues. For the CDR3, the DNA is TGCGCCAGCAGCTTGCAGGACAGGGGCATGACGAACACCGGGGAGCTGTTTTTT. It encodes CASSLQDRGMTNTGELFF.

There are a few counts of this clonotype. The V gene is TRBV29-1, the J gene TRBJ1-1; TRBD1 aligns across 8 bases. The V and J ends lost 5 bases and 1 base, in that order; junction bases with no gene match: 3. Germline V gene sequence: CDR1 SQVTM, CDR2 ANQGSEA. This CDR3 is built from 13 residues. The CDR3 protein is CSVRGQGNTEAFF. CDR3 bases: TGCAGCGTTCGTGGACAGGGGAACACTGAAGCTTTCTTT.

To note about this clonotype: Just one base apart from a much larger clone, this may be a read error. The chain carries TRBV6-1 and TRBJ2-7, with D maybe TRBD2 (5 bases). The CDR3 is 14 amino acids. Germline V gives CDR1 MNHNS, CDR2 SASEGT. DNA for the CDR3: TGTGCCAGCAGCTCAGCTAGCCTCGCGAACGAGCAGCACTTC. Residues: CASSSASLANEQHF.

This clonotype turned up a few times. This sequence joins TRBV27 and TRBJ1-6; a weak D match, TRBD1 (5 bases). The CDR3 is 16 amino acids. Trimming shortened V by 8 bases and J by 3 bases, and 17 bases separated the two germline ends. Germline assignment: CDR1 MNHEY and CDR2 SMNVEV (reference sequence). The CDR3 DNA follows: TGTGCCAGCGCCCGCGTCCCAGGGATCTATAATTCACCCCTCCACTTT. It yields the protein CASARVPGIYNSPLHF.

This clonotype was detected ten times or more. The rearrangement uses TRBV4-2 and TRBJ1-1; D unclear. Deletions cut 5 bases from V and 1 base from J, with 11 bases between. The CDR3 spans 14 residues. Germline-derived CDR1 and CDR2 are LGHNA and YNFKEQ. CDR3 protein: CASSGRTGNTEAFF. As DNA, the CDR3 is TGTGCCAGCAGCGGAAGGACTGGGAACACTGAAGCTTTCTTT.

This clonotype came up once. The rearrangement joins TRBV20-1 to TRBJ1-2; D not certain. This CDR3 spans 13 amino acids. V shed 6 bases and J shed 0 bases, with 11 bases lying between them. CDR1 is DFQATT, CDR2 SNEGSKA, per germline (reference sequence). The CDR3 loop reads CSARAHANYGYTF. The CDR3, as DNA: TGCAGTGCCCGGGCCCATGCTAACTATGGCTACACCTTC.

This clonotype has at least ten counts. The rearrangement joins TRBV6-1 to TRBJ2-3, with 7 bases fitting TRBD1. Germline values: CDR1 MNHNS, CDR2 SASEGT. V trimming: 6 bases; J trimming: 0 bases; junction bases outside the gene matches: 12. The CDR3 runs 17 residues. CDR3 sequence: CASSSRGRTGSTDTQYF. The CDR3 coding sequence is TGTGCCAGCAGCTCTAGGGGCAGGACAGGCAGCACAGATACGCAGTATTTT.

The CDR3 DNA follows: TGTGCCAGCAGCTTCAGGGAGGATTATGAAAAACTGTTTTTT. This sequence encodes CASSFREDYEKLFF. This rearrangement joins TRBV6-8 to TRBJ1-4, with D tentatively TRBD1 (5 bases). The CDR3 is made up of 14 amino acids. CDR1 is MNHGY, CDR2 SAAAGT, per germline. Trimming took 6 bases from V and 6 from J, leaving 14 bases between them.

Only a few counts were recorded for this clonotype. The genes are TRBV29-1 and TRBJ1-2; 9 bases map to TRBD1. The trim removed 6 bases at V and 4 bases at J, leaving 6 bases unmatched. Germline V gene sequence: CDR1 SQVTM, CDR2 ANQGSEA. This CDR3 is built from 13 residues. CDR3 sequence: CSVGGQGLYGYTF. The CDR3 DNA reads as TGCAGCGTGGGGGGACAGGGACTCTATGGCTACACCTTC.

Of note for this clonotype: One base away lies a much larger clone, so this may be a sequencing read error. This chain uses TRBV12-3 or TRBV12-4 with TRBJ2-6; no firm D call. There are 12 residues in the CDR3. Here the CDR3 reads CASSPGTNVLTF. Here the CDR3 DNA reads TGTGCCAGCAGCCCTGGGACCAACGTCCTGACTTTC.

This clonotype was detected a few times. This chain uses TRBV30 with TRBJ2-7, with TRBD2 matching over 10 bases. The CDR3 covers 12 residues. Germline V gene data show CDR1 as GTSNPN and CDR2 as SVGIG (reference sequence). The CDR3 loop reads CAVQREGYEQYF. Written as DNA, the CDR3 is TGTGCGGTTCAGCGGGAGGGCTACGAGCAGTACTTC.

In its sample, this clonotype was seen a few times. The genes are TRBV6-1 and TRBJ1-2, with D tentatively TRBD1 (5 bases). The CDR3 contains 14 residues. The V gene's germline CDR1 is MNHNS and CDR2 SASEGT. V lost 6 bases to trimming and J lost 5 bases, with 16 bases between them. The CDR3 DNA reads as TGTGCCAGCAGAGATCCCGGGACCGCGTATGGCTACACCTTC. Its translation: CASRDPGTAYGYTF.

This chain uses TRBV5-4 with TRBJ2-5; 9 positions agree with TRBD2. The CDR3 is 17 residues long. CDR1 SGHNT and CDR2 YYREEE come from the germline V gene (reference sequence). V lost 1 base, J lost 4 bases, and 11 bases stayed unmatched. The DNA for the CDR3 is TGTGCCAGCAGCTTGTCTAGCGGGACTCGACTCCTAGAGACCCAGTACTTC. Translation gives CASSLSSGTRLLETQYF.

The chain employs TRBV12-3 or TRBV12-4 and TRBJ1-3; TRBD1 might be the D (5 bases). V lost 5 bases and J lost 4, with 15 bases in between. CDR3 length: 15 residues. CDR3 in DNA: TGTGCCAGCAGTATAGGGGCGGGGAGGGGAAACACCATATATTTT. Its translation is CASSIGAGRGNTIYF.

The chain couples TRBV10-3 to TRBJ2-2; a possible D gene is TRBD1 (5 bases). Germline loops: CDR1 ENHRY, CDR2 SYGVKD. V dropped 10 bases and J dropped 0 bases, with 12 bases sitting between them. The CDR3 contains 14 residues. The CDR3 nucleotides are TGTGCCACGACGGACAATACGAACACCGGGGAGCTGTTTTTT. Amino acid sequence: CATTDNTNTGELFF.

This clonotype was found many times. The chain links TRBV12-3 or TRBV12-4 to TRBJ1-5; the D gene is possibly TRBD1 (5 bases). CDR3 length: 13 residues. V gave up 6 bases and J gave up 2 bases, with 8 bases separating them. The CDR3 sequence is CASRGDGNQPQHF. The CDR3, as DNA: TGTGCCAGCAGGGGGGACGGCAATCAGCCCCAGCATTTT.

J is TRBJ1-1 and V is TRBV5-1; maybe TRBD1 (6 bases). The V end was cut by 4 bases, the J end by 10 bases, with 17 bases between. Germline loops: CDR1 SGHRS, CDR2 YFSETQ. The CDR3 extends over 13 amino acids. The CDR3 here is CASSVDGGGGAFF. In DNA form, the CDR3 reads TGCGCCAGCAGCGTGGACGGGGGCGGGGGAGCTTTCTTT.

This clonotype has at least ten counts. DNA of the CDR3: TGTGCCAGCAGTTTAGTGGGGGATTCACCCCTCCACTTT. Its protein product is CASSLVGDSPLHF. V usage is TRBV12-3 or TRBV12-4 and J usage is TRBJ1-6; D is perhaps TRBD1 (5 bases). Trimming cost V 1 base and J 8 bases, with 6 bases left between them. The CDR3 runs to 13 residues.

This clonotype was seen only a few times. CDR3 in DNA: TGTGCCAGCCCAGGCGTTCAGGGGACGAACACCGGGGAGCTGTTTTTT. Its translation: CASPGVQGTNTGELFF. The chain has TRBV18 and TRBJ2-2, with D possibly being TRBD1 (6 bases). Trimming left V 8 bases short and J 0 bases short, with 16 bases between. The CDR3 loop spans 16 amino acids. Looked up from germline, CDR1 is KGHSH and CDR2 is LQKENI. Full variable domain (missing parts from reference TRBV18 and TRBJ2-2): NAGVMQNPRHLVRRRGQEARLRCSPMKGHSHVYWYRQLPEEGLKFMVYLQKENIIDESGMPKERFSAEFPKEGPSILRIQQVVRGDSAAYFCASPGVQGTNTGELFFGEGSRLTVL.